This T cell receptor beta chain was sequenced for a study of OX40 agonist ivuxolimab in advanced cancers. Overall study: Dose-escalation patients suffered from hepatocellular carcinoma, melanoma, renal cell or head and neck cancer. Previous treatment with anti-PD-1, anti-PD-L1 or anti-CTLA-4 therapy was allowed; 35% to 50% had received some. Regarding the study as a whole: Clonal expansion was among the lowest in partial responders at 0.1-3.0 mg/kg, especially CD8+. On average, CD8+ T cells showed a greater number of expanded clones than CD4+.

Comment on this clone: The antigen remains unidentified.

Here immunoSEQ multiplex PCR was the method, and the copy in TCRdb shows in-frame clones only, minus some. Among about 35,000 clones listed, over 75% were seen once. The CDR3 covers 17 residues. V dropped 4 bases and J dropped 5 bases, with 23 bases sitting between them. Germline CDR1 SGHDN, CDR2 FVKESK. The TCR was taken from an adult with an advanced solid tumor such as melanoma, head and neck, liver or kidney cancer. The rearrangement joins TRBV14 to TRBJ2-5; possible D gene TRBD1, 6 bases. Sequences were derived from CD4+ or CD8+ T cells sorted from blood, sampled in a trial of the OX40 agonist ivuxolimab. The CDR3 spells CASSPTPVMGAGETQYF. The CDR3 region has the DNA TGTGCCAGCAGCCCTACCCCTGTAATGGGGGCCGGGGAGACCCAGTACTTC.